A selection of T cell receptor beta chains follows, all from one sample in a study of early T cells in non-severe SARS-CoV-2 infection. Using its own MiXCR run on the 5' RACE reads, TCRdb lists one record per CDR3 protein. The table includes about 61,000 distinct CDR3 sequences, 12% detected once. The sequences come from whole blood, collected at baseline. The receptors stem from an adult who was a healthcare worker with PCR-confirmed SARS-CoV-2 infection or an uninfected control (not recorded which). The donor label of this sample is uncertain. Each CDR3 is given with its conserved first and last residue. The order of the fields is V gene, CDR3 length, CDR3 protein.

>TRBV6-5|15
CASRTSRGYQETQYF
>TRBV12-5|13
CASGLAGGNEQFF
>TRBV11-2|15
CASSLQDRENTEAFF
>TRBV2|12
CATPRSYNEQFF
>TRBV14|13
CASSQTAQETQYF
>TRBV12-3/TRBV12-4|13
CASSLTQNGKLFF
>TRBV7-6|14
CASSLDGYTGELFF
>TRBV9|16
CASSTDRGLSTDTQYF
>TRBV6-6|16
CASTDPGRIPPSTQYF
>TRBV6-2/TRBV6-3|15
CASSQLAGGRDEQFF
>TRBV5-1|15
CASAGQQGRGHGYTF
>TRBV2|14
CASSEGRTNSPLHF
>TRBV12-3/TRBV12-4|14
CASSSRRLQETQYF
>TRBV3-1|11
CATRGGTEAFF
>TRBV6-5|13
CASGGRVGYGYTF
>TRBV18|14
CASSPPNSANIQYF